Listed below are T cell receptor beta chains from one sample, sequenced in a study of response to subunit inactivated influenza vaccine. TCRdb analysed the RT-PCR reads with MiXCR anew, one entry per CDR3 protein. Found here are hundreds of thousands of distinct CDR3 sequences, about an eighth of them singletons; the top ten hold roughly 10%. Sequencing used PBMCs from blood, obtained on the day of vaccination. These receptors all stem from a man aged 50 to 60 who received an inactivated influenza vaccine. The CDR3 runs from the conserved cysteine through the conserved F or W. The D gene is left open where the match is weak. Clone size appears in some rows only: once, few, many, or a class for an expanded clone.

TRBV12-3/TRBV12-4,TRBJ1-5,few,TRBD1,CASSQDRGSQPQHF,TGTGCCAGCAGTCAAGACAGGGGGTCGCAGCCCCAGCATTTT
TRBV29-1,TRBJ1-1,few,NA,CSGGGGPGNTEAFF,TGCAGCGGAGGGGGTGGACCGGGGAACACTGAAGCTTTCTTT
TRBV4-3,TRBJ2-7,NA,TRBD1,CASSQSRTGGYEQYF,TGCGCCAGCAGCCAAAGCCGGACAGGGGGCTACGAGCAGTACTTC
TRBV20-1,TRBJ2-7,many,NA,CSARSPRDSYEQYF,TGCAGTGCTAGATCCCCCAGGGACTCTTACGAGCAGTACTTC
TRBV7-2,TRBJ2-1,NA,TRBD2,CASSLEGNSGYEQFF,TGTGCCAGCAGCTTGGAAGGGAATAGCGGGTATGAGCAGTTCTTC
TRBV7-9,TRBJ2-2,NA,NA,CASPPVEETGELFF,TGTGCCAGTCCTCCGGTCGAGGAGACCGGGGAGCTGTTTTTT
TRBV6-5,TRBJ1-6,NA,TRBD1,CASSYSDRGLRGSPLHF,TGTGCCAGCAGTTACTCCGACAGGGGGCTTCGGGGTTCACCCCTCCACTTT
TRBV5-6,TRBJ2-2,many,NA,CASSWGASTGELFF,TGTGCCAGCAGCTGGGGAGCAAGCACCGGGGAGCTGTTTTTT
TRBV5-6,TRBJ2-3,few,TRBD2,CASSAPSSGGAADTQYF,TGTGCCAGCAGCGCCCCGAGTAGCGGGGGGGCGGCAGATACGCAGTATTTT
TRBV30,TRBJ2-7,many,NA,CAWSVGRAYEQYF,TGTGCCTGGAGTGTAGGTCGGGCCTACGAGCAGTACTTC
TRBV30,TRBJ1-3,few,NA,CAWGDGRYTIYF,TGTGCCTGGGGGGACGGCCGTTACACCATATATTTT
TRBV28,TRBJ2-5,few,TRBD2,CASSPTRASGSRETQYF,TGTGCCAGCAGTCCAACCCGGGCTAGCGGGAGCAGAGAGACCCAGTACTTC
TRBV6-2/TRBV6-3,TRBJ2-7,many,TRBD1,CASSGQGSYEQYF,TGTGCCAGCAGTGGACAGGGGTCCTACGAGCAGTACTTC
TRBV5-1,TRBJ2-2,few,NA,CASSLVGRGQLNTGELFF,TGCGCCAGCAGCTTAGTAGGCCGCGGGCAGTTGAACACCGGGGAGCTGTTTTTT
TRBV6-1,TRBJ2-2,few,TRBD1,CASSVSGTGGHGELFF,TGTGCCAGCAGTGTCTCCGGGACAGGGGGCCACGGGGAGCTGTTTTTT
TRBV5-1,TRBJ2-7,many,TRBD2,CASSLERTGTSGTYEQYF,TGCGCCAGCAGCTTGGAACGAACCGGGACTAGCGGAACCTACGAGCAGTACTTC
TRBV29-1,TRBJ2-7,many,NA,CSVEAFSGLYSYEQYF,TGCAGCGTTGAAGCCTTTAGCGGTTTATATTCCTACGAGCAGTACTTC
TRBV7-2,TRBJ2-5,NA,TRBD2,CASSLTSALQETQYF,TGTGCCAGCAGCTTAACTAGCGCTCTCCAAGAGACCCAGTACTTC
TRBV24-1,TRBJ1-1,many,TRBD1,CATRDRGNTEAFF,TGTGCCACCAGAGACAGGGGGAACACTGAAGCTTTCTTT
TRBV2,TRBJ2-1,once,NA,CASTLSAVSYNEQFF,TGTGCCAGCACTCTTAGTGCGGTCTCCTACAATGAGCAGTTCTTC
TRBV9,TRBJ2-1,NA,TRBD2,CASSASGGYYNEQFF,TGTGCCAGCAGCGCTAGCGGGGGCTACTACAATGAGCAGTTCTTC
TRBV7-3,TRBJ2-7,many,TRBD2,CASSSRGGVYEQYF,TGTGCCAGCAGCTCCCGGGGGGGGGTCTACGAGCAGTACTTC
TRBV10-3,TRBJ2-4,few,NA,CAISESTGAGVLAKNIQYF,TGTGCCATCAGTGAGTCGACGGGTGCCGGGGTGCTAGCCAAAAACATTCAGTACTTC
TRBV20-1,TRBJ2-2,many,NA,CSARDGGAAGELFF,TGCAGTGCTAGAGATGGGGGGGCCGCCGGGGAGCTGTTTTTT
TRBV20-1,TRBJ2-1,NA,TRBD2,CSASTWTSGTQNEQFF,TGCAGTGCTAGTACGTGGACTAGCGGGACTCAAAATGAGCAGTTCTTC
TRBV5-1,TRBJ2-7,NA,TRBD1,CASGEQGSSYEQYF,TGCGCCAGCGGTGAACAGGGGAGCTCCTACGAGCAGTACTTC
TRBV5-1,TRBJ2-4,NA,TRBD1,CASSGGQVGNIQYF,TGCGCCAGCAGCGGGGGACAGGTGGGGAACATTCAGTACTTC
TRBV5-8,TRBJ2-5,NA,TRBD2,CASSSGTSGTPPGTQYF,TGTGCCAGCAGCTCCGGGACTAGCGGGACCCCACCAGGGACCCAGTACTTC
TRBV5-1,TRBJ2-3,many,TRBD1,CASSFQGDTDTQYF,TGCGCCAGCAGCTTTCAGGGGGATACAGATACGCAGTATTTT
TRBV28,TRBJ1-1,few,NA,CASRVFAEAFF,TGTGCCAGCAGGGTTTTTGCTGAAGCTTTCTTT
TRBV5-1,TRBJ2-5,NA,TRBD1,CASRTMTGTVQETQYF,TGCGCCAGCCGAACTATGACCGGGACAGTTCAAGAGACCCAGTACTTC
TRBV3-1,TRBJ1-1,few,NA,CASSQGTVNTEAFF,TGTGCCAGCAGCCAAGGGACGGTGAACACTGAAGCTTTCTTT
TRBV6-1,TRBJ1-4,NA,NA,CASSRRKNEKLFF,TGTGCCAGCAGTCGAAGAAAAAATGAAAAACTGTTTTTT
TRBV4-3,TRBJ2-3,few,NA,CASSQRGEADTQYF,TGCGCCAGCAGCCAGCGTGGAGAGGCAGATACGCAGTATTTT
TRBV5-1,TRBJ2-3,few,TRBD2,CASSPPRGRSSTDTQYF,TGCGCCAGCAGTCCGCCGCGGGGGAGATCTAGCACAGATACGCAGTATTTT
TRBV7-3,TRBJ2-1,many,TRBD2,CASSLRLWREGLNEQFF,TGTGCCAGCAGCTTACGCTTATGGCGGGAGGGCCTCAATGAGCAGTTCTTC
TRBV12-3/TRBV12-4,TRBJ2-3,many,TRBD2,CATSPNADTQYF,TGTGCGACTAGCCCAAACGCAGATACGCAGTATTTT
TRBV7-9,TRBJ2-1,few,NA,CASSPGRELNEQFF,TGTGCCAGCAGCCCTGGACGGGAGTTAAATGAGCAGTTCTTC
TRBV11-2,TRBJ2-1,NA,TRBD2,CASSLGLAGRNEQFF,TGTGCCAGCAGCTTAGGACTAGCGGGGCGGAATGAGCAGTTCTTC
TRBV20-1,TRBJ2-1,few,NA,CSAQKNAGWDNEQFF,TGCAGTGCTCAAAAGAATGCAGGTTGGGACAATGAGCAGTTCTTC
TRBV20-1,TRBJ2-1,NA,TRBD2,CSARSTRTSGTYNEQFF,TGCAGTGCTAGAAGCACCAGGACTAGCGGAACCTACAATGAGCAGTTCTTC
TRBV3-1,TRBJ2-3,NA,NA,CASSQVGQGPDTQYF,TGTGCCAGCAGCCAAGTGGGCCAGGGCCCAGATACGCAGTATTTT
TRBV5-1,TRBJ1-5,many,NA,CASSISTATYSNQPQHF,TGCGCCAGCAGCATTTCGACAGCCACCTATAGCAATCAGCCCCAGCATTTT
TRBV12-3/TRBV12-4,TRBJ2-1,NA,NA,CASSLGINEQFF,TGTGCCAGCAGTTTAGGGATTAATGAGCAGTTCTTC
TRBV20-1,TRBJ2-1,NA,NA,CSASVPGSSYNEQFF,TGCAGTGCTAGTGTCCCTGGGAGTTCCTACAATGAGCAGTTCTTC
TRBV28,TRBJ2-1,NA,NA,CASQFWAGSSYNEQFF,TGTGCCAGCCAGTTTTGGGCGGGAAGCTCCTACAATGAGCAGTTCTTC
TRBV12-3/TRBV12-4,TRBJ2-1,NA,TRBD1,CASSLVVGLGTGHNEQFF,TGTGCCAGCAGTTTAGTTGTGGGTTTAGGGACAGGGCACAATGAGCAGTTCTTC
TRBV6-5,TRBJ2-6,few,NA,CASSYPPRAGANVLTF,TGTGCCAGCAGTTACCCCCCGAGGGCTGGGGCCAACGTCCTGACTTTC
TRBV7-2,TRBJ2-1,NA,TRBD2,CASSFGGVTFYNEQFF,TGTGCCAGCAGCTTCGGGGGGGTCACCTTTTACAATGAGCAGTTCTTC
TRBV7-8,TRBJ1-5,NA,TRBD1,CASSLGARTGTGQPQHF,TGTGCCAGCAGCTTAGGAGCCCGGACAGGGACGGGTCAGCCCCAGCATTTT
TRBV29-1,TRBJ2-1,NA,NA,CSGSRQRGSYNEQFF,TGCAGCGGCTCCCGACAGCGAGGCTCCTACAATGAGCAGTTCTTC